The 22 T cell receptor beta chains given below trace back to one sample, sequenced in a study of T cell changes during pregnancy in multiple sclerosis. Only in-frame clones appear in the TCRdb table, and some are missing; sequencing was by immunoSEQ multiplex PCR. Of 45,000 to 60,000 clones in the sample, around 90% were seen once. Sequencing was performed on peripheral blood, taken after pregnancy. These receptors all stem from a female donor in good health, enrolled as a control in a pregnancy study.

J is TRBJ1-2 and V is TRBV5-1, with 8 bases matching TRBD1. V lost 5 bases, J lost 0 bases, and 9 bases stayed unmatched. There are 16 residues in the CDR3. The germline V gene has CDR1 SGHRS and CDR2 YFSETQ. CDR3 sequence: CASSLGQGIANYGYTF. In nucleotides, the CDR3 is TGCGCCAGCAGTCTAGGACAGGGCATTGCTAACTATGGCTACACCTTC.

This clone was detected only once. V is TRBV7-9 and J is TRBJ2-7; 8 bases are a match to TRBD1. CDR3 length: 16 residues. V dropped 1 base and J dropped 5; count of bases not matched to a gene: 10. Per germline, CDR1 SEHNR and CDR2 FQNEAQ (reference sequence). CDR3 DNA sequence: TGTGCCAGCAGCTTAGACGGGACAGGTTTTATCCACGAGCAGTACTTC. Its translation is CASSLDGTGFIHEQYF.

V usage is TRBV5-1 and J usage is TRBJ2-1; 9 positions match TRBD2. The CDR3 contains 15 residues. V lost 0 bases and J lost 4; bases outside the gene matches: 2. Germline CDR1 reads SGHRS; CDR2 reads YFSETQ. This CDR3 reads CASSLGAGGYNEQFF. The CDR3 DNA follows: TGCGCCAGCAGCTTGGGGGCGGGGGGGTACAATGAGCAGTTCTTC.

The V call is TRBV28, the J call TRBJ1-4, with a tentative D call TRBD1 (6 bases). Germline-derived CDR1 and CDR2 are MDHEN and SYDVKM. The CDR3 runs to 16 residues. Trimming removed 8 bases from V and 4 bases from J, with 20 bases in between. The CDR3 sequence is CASGPNREEDNEKLFF. The CDR3 coding sequence is TGTGCCAGCGGTCCGAACAGGGAAGAGGATAATGAAAAACTGTTTTTT.

The chain carries TRBV18 and TRBJ1-2, with 7 bases that match TRBD1. J gave up 3 bases and V 5 bases, and 3 bases lay outside the gene matches. The CDR3 runs 13 residues. The germline gives CDR1 KGHSH, CDR2 LQKENI. CDR3 region: CASSTGVYYGYTF. In nucleotides, the CDR3 is TGTGCCAGCTCAACAGGGGTTTACTATGGCTACACCTTC.

V is TRBV7-2 and J is TRBJ2-2; TRBD1 matches at 10 bases. The CDR3 is made up of 20 amino acids. Germline CDR1 and CDR2: SGHTA and FQGNSA. J lost 3 bases, V lost 0 bases, and 13 bases had no gene match. Here the CDR3 DNA reads TGTGCCAGCAGCTTAGCACCACCGACAGGGGGCCACGGGGACACCGGGGAGCTGTTTTTT. It translates to CASSLAPPTGGHGDTGELFF.

The chain links TRBV11-2 to TRBJ2-7; 7 bases line up with TRBD2. Germline values: CDR1 SGHAT, CDR2 FQNNGV. V lost 1 base and J lost 3; bases outside the gene matches: 3. The CDR3 covers 14 residues. The CDR3 DNA is TGTGCCAGCAGCTTAGGTCGGACTAGCTACGAGCAGTACTTC. Translated: CASSLGRTSYEQYF.

The chain carries TRBV19 and TRBJ2-7; D possibly corresponds to TRBD1 (6 bases). The CDR3 has 15 amino acids. Germline loops: CDR1 LNHDA, CDR2 SQIVND (reference sequence). V was clipped by 2 bases and J by 2 bases, with 13 bases between them. The CDR3 spells CASSIRTDTAYEQYF. The CDR3 DNA reads as TGTGCCAGTAGTATACGGACAGACACCGCCTACGAGCAGTACTTC.

The V and J genes are TRBV7-9 and TRBJ2-1; D might be TRBD2 (7 bases). Germline V gene lookup returns CDR1 SEHNR and CDR2 FQNEAQ (reference sequence). CDR3 length equals 15 residues. Trimming stripped 6 bases from V and 6 bases from J, with 18 bases between. CDR3 loop: CASSQQGRGGNEQFF. Written as DNA, the CDR3 is TGTGCCAGCAGTCAACAAGGGAGGGGGGGCAATGAGCAGTTCTTC.

This sequence joins TRBV27 and TRBJ1-6; 10 nucleotides align to TRBD1. V trimming: 5 bases; J trimming: 8 bases; junction bases outside the gene matches: 3. The CDR3 extends over 14 amino acids. Germline-derived CDR1 and CDR2 are MNHEY and SMNVEV (reference sequence). This CDR3 is CASSGDRGHSPLHF. CDR3 coding DNA: TGTGCCAGCAGTGGGGACAGGGGCCATTCACCCCTCCACTTT.

The chain employs TRBV5-6 and TRBJ2-1; TRBD2 matches at 11 bases. J gave up 4 bases and V 6 bases, and 3 bases lay outside the gene matches. The germline gives CDR1 SGHDT, CDR2 YYEEEE. The CDR3 length is 14 residues. The CDR3 here is CASTSGGNYNEQFF. In DNA, the CDR3 is TGTGCCAGCACTAGCGGGGGGAATTACAATGAGCAGTTCTTC.

The table lists this clone with a few counts. Here the CDR3 DNA reads TGCGCCAGCAGCTTGAGGGGGCTTATCACAGATACGCAGTATTTT. It is translated as CASSLRGLITDTQYF. V is TRBV5-1 and J is TRBJ2-3; TRBD1 agrees at 7 bases. The ends lost 1 base at V and 2 bases at J; junction bases unmatched: 4. The length of the CDR3 is 15 residues. Germline V lookup: CDR1 SGHRS, CDR2 YFSETQ.

V gene TRBV2 combines with J gene TRBJ2-2, with TRBD2 matching 8 bases. The germline V gene encodes CDR1 SNHLY and CDR2 FYNNEI. V lost 4 bases and J lost 7; bases outside the gene matches: 8. This CDR3 is 15 amino acids long. CDR3 DNA: TGTGCCAGCAGTGTCCAGCGGGAGAGGAACGGGGAGCTGTTTTTT. This translates into CASSVQRERNGELFF.

The CDR3 spells CASSKLLEAETQYF. DNA of the CDR3: TGTGCCAGCAGCAAACTACTAGAGGCGGAGACCCAGTACTTC. The genes are TRBV6-1 and TRBJ2-5; D possibly corresponds to TRBD2 (5 bases). Looked up from germline, CDR1 is MNHNS and CDR2 is SASEGT. This CDR3 region has 14 residues. Trimming removed 6 bases from V and 5 bases from J, with 16 bases in between.

The V and J genes are TRBV7-6 and TRBJ2-5, with D tentatively TRBD1 (5 bases). The V end lost 7 bases, the J end lost 1 base, and 10 bases lay between the germline ends. Germline assignment: CDR1 SGHVS and CDR2 FNYEAQ. The CDR3 covers 13 residues. CDR3 protein: CASNFQGQETQYF. The CDR3 coding sequence is TGTGCCAGCAATTTTCAGGGCCAAGAGACCCAGTACTTC.

The rearrangement joins TRBV4-1 to TRBJ1-2; 10 positions match TRBD1. Germline CDR1 is MGHRA and CDR2 is YSYEKL. This CDR3 comprises 17 residues. Germline trimming cut 1 base from V and 5 bases from J; bases unmatched to any gene: 10. The CDR3 bases are TGCGCCAGCAGCCAAGGGCCGACAGGGGGCAGGCGATATGGCTACACCTTC. Protein: CASSQGPTGGRRYGYTF.

This sequence joins TRBV7-9 and TRBJ2-1; weak D call: TRBD2 (6 bases). V was cut by 5 bases and J by 0 bases, with 20 bases left in between. This CDR3 contains 18 residues. CDR1 is SEHNR and CDR2 is FQNEAQ in the germline V gene (reference sequence). In nucleotides, the CDR3 is TGTGCCAGCAGCCACCAACGGGGGATTGGCGGCTCCTACAATGAGCAGTTCTTC. This gives the protein CASSHQRGIGGSYNEQFF.

J is TRBJ1-2 and V is TRBV15, with 9 nucleotides matching TRBD1. The germline gives CDR1 LNHNV, CDR2 YYDKDF (reference sequence). V lost 3 bases, J lost 5 bases, and 1 base stayed unmatched. The CDR3 covers 13 residues. The CDR3 nucleotides read TGTGCCACCAGCAGGGACAGGGGATATGGCTACACCTTC. As protein: CATSRDRGYGYTF.

On this clone: Compared with germline, one end of the junction differs, possibly owing to a read error. This chain uses TRBV6-5 with TRBJ1-5; tentative D call: TRBD1 (6 bases). The length of the CDR3 is 16 residues. The V gene's germline CDR1 is MNHEY and CDR2 SVGAGI. As DNA, the CDR3 is TGTGCCAGCACTTACAGGGAGTACAATAGCAATCAGCCCCAGCATTTT. Its protein is CASTYREYNSNQPQHF.

The chain joins TRBV28 to TRBJ1-2, with 8 bases fitting TRBD1. CDR3 length: 14 amino acids. Germline V CDR1 and CDR2: MDHEN, SYDVKM. Trimming removed 3 bases from V and 1 base from J; junction bases left unmatched: 1. The CDR3 region has the DNA TGTGCCAGCAGTTTGGACAGGGTTAACTATGGCTACACCTTC. It translates to CASSLDRVNYGYTF.

V gene TRBV29-1 combines with J gene TRBJ1-1; D gene uncertain. The germline CDR1 and CDR2 sequences are SQVTM and ANQGSEA. CDR3 length: 12 amino acids. Trimming stripped 7 bases from V and 4 bases from J, with 13 bases between. The CDR3 DNA sequence: TGCAGCGAAAGTTACGGGGTCACTGAAGCTTTCTTT. Its protein product is CSESYGVTEAFF.

The chain employs TRBV5-1 and TRBJ1-3; D unresolved. V was trimmed by 2 bases and J by 0 bases, leaving 6 bases between them. CDR1 and CDR2 from the germline V gene are SGHRS and YFSETQ. This CDR3 spans 14 amino acids. The CDR3 region is CASSFGNSGNTIYF. The CDR3, as DNA: TGCGCCAGCAGCTTCGGTAACTCTGGAAACACCATATATTTT.